Presented here are 12 T cell receptor beta chains from one specimen sequenced in a study of CD4+ T cells in melanoma. Assay used: immunoSEQ multiplex PCR; TCRdb lists only in-frame clones, some missing. The sample contains roughly 50,000 clones, roughly 89% of which appear only once. Sequenced material: peripheral blood. The receptor set was obtained from a human donor with melanoma.

This chain joins TRBV2 and TRBJ2-3, with no clear D. CDR3 length equals 14 residues. Germline-derived CDR1 and CDR2 are SNHLY and FYNNEI. The V end lost 5 bases, the J end lost 3 bases, and 12 bases lay between the germline ends. As DNA, the CDR3 is TGTGCCAGCAGTTTTCGGATGGGGACAGATACGCAGTATTTT. Amino acid sequence: CASSFRMGTDTQYF.

The CDR3 DNA reads TGCGCCAGCAGCTTGGTACAGGGTGTAAAGGAGCTGTTTTTT. The encoded protein is CASSLVQGVKELFF. This chain uses TRBV5-1 with TRBJ2-2, with D maybe TRBD1 (6 bases). CDR1 is SGHRS and CDR2 is YFSETQ in the germline V gene. The CDR3 runs 14 residues. Trimming took off 0 bases at V and 10 bases at J, with 13 bases between the two ends. The full variable domain, rest sourced from reference TRBV5-1 and TRBJ2-2, is KAGVTQTPRYLIKTRGQQVTLSCSPISGHRSVSWYQQTPGQGLQFLFEYFSETQRNKGNFPGRFSGRQFSNSRSEMNVSTLELGDSALYLCASSLVQGVKELFFGEGSRLTVL.

The chain carries TRBV10-3 and TRBJ1-1, with D maybe TRBD1 (5 bases). Deletions cut 8 bases from V and 2 bases from J, with 15 bases between. The germline gives CDR1 ENHRY, CDR2 SYGVKD. This CDR3 is built from 14 residues. CDR3 DNA sequence: TGTGCCATCGGGGACCCGGGCCGAAACACTGAAGCTTTCTTT. Its translation: CAIGDPGRNTEAFF.

This rearrangement joins TRBV9 to TRBJ2-7; 8 bases fit TRBD1. CDR1 and CDR2 (germline): SGDLS, YYNGEE. V lost 1 base and J lost 4; bases outside the gene matches: 7. The CDR3 runs to 15 residues. CDR3 bases: TGTGCCAGCAGCGTACGAGACAGGGGTTTTTACGAGCAGTACTTC. This sequence encodes CASSVRDRGFYEQYF.

CDR3 DNA sequence: TGTGCCAGCAGTTTTAGCGGCACAGATACGCAGTATTTT. Residues: CASSFSGTDTQYF. This chain joins TRBV6-1 and TRBJ2-3, with D perhaps TRBD2 (5 bases). V lost 5 bases to trimming and J lost 1 base, with 7 bases between them. The CDR3 loop spans 13 amino acids. CDR1 is MNHNS and CDR2 is SASEGT in the germline V gene.

The chain links TRBV2 to TRBJ2-7; D tentatively reads TRBD1 or TRBD2 (6 bases each). The V and J ends lost 7 bases and 1 base respectively, with 14 bases between them. The CDR3 spans 14 residues. In germline, CDR1 is SNHLY, CDR2 FYNNEI. CDR3 region: CASNRGVKSYEQYF. CDR3 sequence (DNA): TGTGCCAGCAATAGGGGGGTCAAATCCTACGAGCAGTACTTC.

V usage is TRBV7-1 and J usage is TRBJ1-6, with D possibly being TRBD1 (6 bases). TRBV7-1 is designated an ORF whose function remains uncertain. The ends were cut back, 5 bases at V and 8 bases at J, with 13 bases in the middle. This CDR3 has 14 amino acids. CDR3 nucleotide sequence: TGTGCCAGCAGCCCGTGGGGGGCCGATTCACCCCTCCACTTT. Amino acid sequence: CASSPWGADSPLHF.

The V gene is TRBV10-2, the J gene TRBJ1-2, with 9 bases aligning to TRBD1. Per germline, CDR1 WSHSY and CDR2 SAAADI. The V and J ends lost 0 bases and 0 bases, in that order; junction bases with no gene match: 5. CDR3 length equals 17 residues. Here the CDR3 reads CASSESGTGNPNYGYTF. As DNA, the CDR3 is TGCGCCAGCAGTGAGTCGGGGACAGGGAACCCTAACTATGGCTACACCTTC.

The chain links TRBV2 to TRBJ2-3; 9 nucleotides line up with TRBD2. CDR3 size: 12 residues. Unmatched junction bases numbered 8, after V lost 10 bases and J lost 9 bases. Germline loops: CDR1 SNHLY, CDR2 FYNNEI. CDR3 sequence reads: CATEPAGGTQYF. CDR3 DNA: TGTGCCACAGAACCGGCGGGGGGGACGCAGTATTTT. Full variable domain (outside the CDR3, taken from reference TRBV2 and TRBJ2-3): EPEVTQTPSHQVTQMGQEVILRCVPISNHLYFYWYRQILGQKVEFLVSFYNNEISEKSEIFDDQFSVERPDGSNFTLKIRSTKLEDSAMYFCATEPAGGTQYFGPGTRLTVL.

CDR3 sequence: CANGGGGNVLTF. The CDR3 DNA follows: TGTGCCAACGGGGGGGGCGGCAACGTCCTGACTTTC. This sequence joins TRBV6-1 and TRBJ2-6, with 8 bases aligning to TRBD2. Germline lookup yields CDR1 MNHNS and CDR2 SASEGT. The CDR3 length is 12 residues. J lost 9 bases, V lost 10 bases, and 5 bases had no gene match.

The count of this clone is one. The chain has TRBV14 and TRBJ1-6; perhaps TRBD1 as D (5 bases). V gave up 1 base and J gave up 9 bases, with 10 bases separating them. The germline V gene has CDR1 SGHDN and CDR2 FVKESK. The CDR3 is 14 residues long. CDR3 in DNA: TGTGCCAGCAGCCAAGGGCGGGACCTTTCACCCCTCCACTTT. It specifies CASSQGRDLSPLHF.

The J gene is TRBJ2-5, the V gene TRBV6-6; D remains unclear. V was shortened by 8 bases and J by 7 bases, with 8 bases between the two germline ends. Germline values: CDR1 MNHNY, CDR2 SVGAGI (reference sequence). The CDR3 contains 10 residues. CDR3 nucleotides: TGTGCCAGCGGCCCGCGGACCCAGTACTTC. It is translated as CASGPRTQYF.